This TCR beta chain came from a study of T cell repertoires in cytomegalovirus infection. Study context: Both CMV infection and a matching HLA type were indicated by public TCR beta signatures.

A remark on this clonotype: Its specificity is unknown.

TCRdb re-called the reads with MiXCR, one entry per CDR3 protein. The table lists hundreds of thousands of distinct CDR3 sequences, 24% of them singletons. Overall study findings and caveats: It was HLA-C-restricted CMV-specific TCR beta clonotypes that dominated the response ex vivo.

Sequencing was performed on CD8+ T cells from PBMCs. The source is a human donor in good health (CMV status not recorded). Some clones in this sample may be carry-over from other donors' samples.

The CDR3 nucleotides are TGTGCCAGCAGTTCCCTCACCGGACTAGCGGGGGGCACAGATACGCAGTATTTT. Translating gives CASSSLTGLAGGTDTQYF. J is TRBJ2-3 and V is TRBV6-6; 13 nucleotides line up with TRBD2. Losses at the gene ends were 4 bases for V and 1 base for J; bases not matched to a gene: 8. Per germline, CDR1 MNHNY and CDR2 SVGAGI (reference sequence). This CDR3 contains 18 residues.